What follows are 7 T cell receptor beta chains derived from one specimen sequenced in a study of blood T cell repertoires in COVID-19. Method: immunoSEQ multiplex PCR; TCRdb's copy keeps in-frame clones and lacks some. This table holds some 290,000 clones, about 90% found once. The sequenced material came from peripheral blood. These receptors were taken from a woman in her 30s with COVID-19, enrolled during active disease.

The chain couples TRBV24-1 to TRBJ2-1, with D possibly being TRBD2 (6 bases). The germline V gene encodes CDR1 KGHDR and CDR2 SFDVKD. Trimming left V 3 bases short and J 7 bases short, with 12 bases between. The CDR3 sequence is 14 residues long. The CDR3 protein is CATSDPRGRNEQFF. The CDR3 bases are TGTGCCACCAGTGATCCCCGGGGGAGGAATGAGCAGTTCTTC.

The chain joins TRBV6-6 to TRBJ2-3; tentatively, D is TRBD1 (5 bases). In germline, CDR1 is MNHNY, CDR2 SVGAGI (reference sequence). The V and J ends lost 2 bases and 2 bases respectively, with 14 bases between them. The CDR3 loop spans 16 amino acids. The CDR3 nucleotides read TGTGCCAGCAGTTACCCACGAGAGGACACCACAGATACGCAGTATTTT. Residues: CASSYPREDTTDTQYF.

This chain connects TRBV24-1 to TRBJ2-7; D is perhaps TRBD1 (5 bases). CDR3 length: 15 amino acids. Germline CDR1 reads KGHDR; CDR2 reads SFDVKD. V lost 0 bases to trimming and J lost 2 bases, with 10 bases between them. The CDR3 coding sequence is TGTGCCACCAGTGATTTGCAGGGTCGGGCCTACGAGCAGTACTTC. It codes for CATSDLQGRAYEQYF.

The rearrangement uses TRBV15 and TRBJ2-1; maybe TRBD2 (6 bases). Trimming took off 5 bases at V and 12 bases at J, with 20 bases between the two ends. Per the germline V gene, CDR1 is LNHNV and CDR2 is YYDKDF (reference sequence). The CDR3 spans 14 residues. The CDR3 loop reads CATSVMAGPEGQFF. The CDR3 DNA reads TGTGCCACCAGCGTCATGGCAGGACCGGAGGGGCAGTTCTTC. Looking up the rest from reference TRBV15 and TRBJ2-1 gives the full variable domain: DAMVIQNPRYQVTQFGKPVTLSCSQTLNHNVMYWYQQKSSQAPKLLFHYYDKDFNNEADTPDNFQSRRPNTSFCFLDIRSPGLGDTAMYLCATSVMAGPEGQFFGPGTRLTVL.

The chain recombines TRBV3-1 (or the pseudogene TRBV3-2) with TRBJ2-5; D possibly corresponds to TRBD1 (5 bases). Trimming took 1 base from V and 5 from J, leaving 14 bases between them. The CDR3 runs 15 residues. The germline V gene has CDR1 LGHDT and CDR2 YNNKEL (reference sequence). The CDR3 protein is CASSQVPGPGETQYF. CDR3 nucleotide sequence: TGTGCCAGCAGCCAAGTACCAGGGCCTGGGGAGACCCAGTACTTC.

The chain carries TRBV29-1 and TRBJ2-5, with D possibly TRBD2 on 8 matching bases. V lost 7 bases and J 2 bases, leaving 17 bases between the germline ends. The CDR3 extends over 14 amino acids. CDR1 is SQVTM and CDR2 is ANQGSEA in the germline V gene. CDR3 sequence reads: CSGAGGQYQETQYF. The DNA of the CDR3 is TGCAGCGGCGCGGGGGGACAGTATCAAGAGACCCAGTACTTC.

This sequence joins TRBV6-5 and TRBJ2-7, with a possible D match to TRBD2 (5 bases). Per germline, CDR1 MNHEY and CDR2 SVGAGI. This CDR3 region has 13 residues. CDR3: CATLRGPGYEQYF. The CDR3 DNA reads as TGTGCAACTTTACGGGGTCCCGGCTACGAGCAGTACTTC.